A single sample gave rise to the 11 T cell receptor beta chains below, sequenced in a study of T cells in Graves' hyperthyroidism and ophthalmopathy. TCR beta CDR3 sequences were amplified from RNA transcripts. The HTBI set primed first-round TCR CDR3 RT-PCR. Each CDR3 protein is one row after TCRdb ran MiXCR on the multiplex PCR reads. Of about 480,000 distinct CDR3 sequences in the sample, 22% were seen once. Sequenced input: blood. These receptors all come from a woman in her sixties or seventies with Graves' ophthalmopathy.

This clonotype was found a few times. The chain recombines TRBV5-1 with TRBJ2-1, with a tentative D call TRBD1 (6 bases). Germline values: CDR1 SGHRS, CDR2 YFSETQ. The V end was cut by 5 bases, the J end by 5 bases, with 11 bases between. This CDR3 is built from 13 residues. The CDR3 spells CASRLPGDNEQFF. CDR3 sequence (DNA): TGCGCCAGCAGGCTGCCAGGGGACAATGAGCAGTTCTTC.

This clonotype was picked up many times. The rearrangement joins TRBV5-1 to TRBJ1-1; D is perhaps TRBD1 (6 bases). Germline CDR1 reads SGHRS; CDR2 reads YFSETQ. The CDR3 sequence is 14 residues long. Trimming cost V 4 bases and J 1 base, with 11 bases left between them. As DNA, the CDR3 is TGCGCCAGCAGCCCGGACAGCTGGAACACTGAAGCTTTCTTT. It is translated as CASSPDSWNTEAFF.

This clonotype was found a few times. The V call is TRBV7-9, the J call TRBJ1-1; 7 bases align to TRBD1. Germline lookup yields CDR1 SEHNR and CDR2 FQNEAQ (reference sequence). The CDR3 extends over 14 amino acids. V shed 5 bases and J 1 base; nucleotides not matched to a gene: 4. CDR3 in DNA: TGTGCCAGCAGCGCGGGACAGCCGAACACTGAAGCTTTCTTT. Translated: CASSAGQPNTEAFF.

This clonotype has ten or more counts. The genes are TRBV6-6 and TRBJ1-2; TRBD1 aligns across 8 bases. The CDR3 totals 14 residues. Trimming took 2 bases from V and 2 from J; bases not matched to a gene: 1. Germline CDR1 and CDR2: MNHNY and SVGAGI (reference sequence). CDR3 in amino acids: CASSYRTGNYGYTF. DNA of the CDR3: TGTGCCAGCAGTTACCGGACAGGGAACTATGGCTACACCTTC.

The table lists this clonotype with many counts. The chain employs TRBV12-3 or TRBV12-4 and TRBJ2-1, with 7 bases lining up with TRBD1. CDR3 length equals 14 residues. V was pared by 3 bases and J by 5 bases, with 4 bases of the junction left unmatched. The CDR3 nucleotides read TGTGCCAGCAGTTTCAGGGACAGCAACAATGAGCAGTTCTTC. Translated, it gives CASSFRDSNNEQFF.

Concerning this clonotype itself: The conserved closing phenylalanine or tryptophan is absent in this CDR3, likely reflecting a read error. The rearrangement joins TRBV27 to TRBJ1-3; D uncertain. In germline, CDR1 is MNHEY, CDR2 SMNVEV (reference sequence). The germline V and J ends were trimmed by 0 bases and 0 bases, with 6 bases remaining between them. The length of the CDR3 is 15 residues. CDR3 residues: CASSLSGNSGNTIYL. CDR3 nucleotide sequence: TGTGCCAGCAGTTTATCGGGGAACTCTGGAAACACCATATATCTT.

This clonotype was counted a few times. The J gene is TRBJ2-7, the V gene TRBV7-3; TRBD1 aligns across 10 bases. Unmatched junction bases numbered 7, after V lost 5 bases and J lost 6 bases. The germline CDR1 and CDR2 sequences are SGHTA and FQGTGA. The CDR3 has 14 amino acids. CDR3 coding DNA: TGTGCCAGCAGCCCGGGACAGGGGAAGAGCGAGCAGTACTTC. This translates into CASSPGQGKSEQYF.

CDR3 in amino acids: CSARRQNYGYTF. CDR3 sequence (DNA): TGCAGTGCCAGAAGACAGAACTATGGCTACACCTTC. The chain combines TRBV20-1 with TRBJ1-2; possibly TRBD1 for D (5 bases). V shed 6 bases and J shed 2 bases, with 10 bases lying between them. This CDR3 is 12 amino acids long. Germline V gene data show CDR1 as DFQATT and CDR2 as SNEGSKA (reference sequence).

In this sample, this clonotype turned up a few times. J is TRBJ2-7 and V is TRBV4-1, with D perhaps TRBD1 (5 bases). The CDR3 has 16 residues. V dropped 0 bases and J dropped 0 bases, with 12 bases sitting between them. CDR1 and CDR2 from the germline V gene are MGHRA and YSYEKL. CDR3 sequence: CASSQDWGSRSYEQYF. In DNA form, the CDR3 reads TGCGCCAGCAGCCAAGATTGGGGCTCTCGCTCCTACGAGCAGTACTTC.

The chain combines TRBV25-1 with TRBJ2-5; D uncertain. The V gene lost 9 bases and the J gene lost 1 base, with 12 bases spanning the gap. CDR1 and CDR2 (germline): MGHDK, SYGVNS. The CDR3 runs 13 residues. CDR3 DNA: TGTGCCAGATACAGTTTACTCCAAGAGACCCAGTACTTC. Amino acids: CARYSLLQETQYF.

The rearrangement links TRBV10-3 to TRBJ2-7, with 8 bases matching TRBD1. Germline V gene lookup returns CDR1 ENHRY and CDR2 SYGVKD. V lost 4 bases, J lost 6 bases, and 11 bases stayed unmatched. This CDR3 contains 15 residues. CDR3 loop: CAISVQGAVSVEQYF. The CDR3 DNA reads TGTGCCATCAGTGTCCAGGGGGCTGTTTCAGTCGAGCAGTACTTC.